What follows are 5 T cell receptor beta chains derived from one specimen sequenced in a study of blood T cells in healthy people across ages (dated by TCRdb to the mid-2010s). Library preparation used 5' RACE. TCRdb lists the instrument as Illumina HiSeq 2500. The second PCR ran for about 6 to 11 cycles and used a J-beta primer mix along with a sample-barcoded 5' primer. Using fastp trimming at Q25 and MiXCR clonotype assembly, TCRdb reanalyzed the public sequencing data and kept in-frame beta chains. Records with the same CDR3 protein are collapsed into one entry carrying the most frequent genes and DNA. The sample profile shows about 720,000 distinct CDR3 sequences; about a fifth of them were found once. About 22% of the sample lies in the top ten. Sequencing input: blood. The source is an older man in good health.

In this sample, this clonotype turned up many times. V and J are TRBV2 and TRBJ1-5, with D unresolved. The CDR3 runs to 13 residues. Looked up from germline, CDR1 is SNHLY and CDR2 is FYNNEI. Trimming took off 8 bases at V and 0 bases at J, with 8 bases between the two ends. The CDR3 protein is CASHGGSNQPQHF. The CDR3 bases are TGTGCCAGCCATGGAGGTAGCAATCAGCCCCAGCATTTT.

This clonotype was found many times. V and J are TRBV27 and TRBJ2-5, with a weak D call TRBD2 (6 bases). The germline V gene has CDR1 MNHEY and CDR2 SMNVEV (reference sequence). Trimming stripped 4 bases from V and 1 base from J, with 10 bases between. This CDR3 comprises 14 residues. The CDR3 DNA is TGTGCCAGCAGTTCGGCGGGAACCCAAGAGACCCAGTACTTC. This codes for CASSSAGTQETQYF.

The rearrangement joins TRBV12-3 or TRBV12-4 to TRBJ2-1; tentative D call: TRBD1 (6 bases). The CDR3 is 13 residues long. V dropped 6 bases and J dropped 4 bases, with 10 bases sitting between them. The CDR3, as DNA: TGTGCCAGCAGCCACGGACAGTACAATGAGCAGTTCTTC. Its translation: CASSHGQYNEQFF.

The gene calls are TRBV12-3 or TRBV12-4 and TRBJ1-2; maybe TRBD1 (6 bases). The germline V and J ends were trimmed by 1 base and 4 bases, with 10 bases remaining between them. CDR3 length: 14 residues. This chain's CDR3 is CASSLDRATYGYTF. CDR3 DNA: TGTGCCAGCAGTTTAGACAGGGCCACCTATGGCTACACCTTC.

In its sample, this clonotype was seen many times. The rearrangement links TRBV24-1 to TRBJ2-5; 8 bases align to TRBD1. The CDR3 totals 13 residues. J gave up 5 bases and V 9 bases, and 7 bases lay outside the gene matches. The germline gives CDR1 KGHDR, CDR2 SFDVKD. CDR3 sequence reads: CATGAGGFETQYF. CDR3 nucleotide sequence: TGTGCCACCGGGGCAGGGGGCTTTGAGACCCAGTACTTC.